The rows below give T cell receptor beta chains drawn from one sample of a study of blood T cell repertoires in COVID-19. The method was immunoSEQ multiplex PCR; TCRdb's version includes in-frame clones alone and lacks a portion of them. The table records about 220,000 clones, around 80% of them present only once. Material: peripheral blood. Every receptor here comes from a woman in her seventies with acute or convalescent COVID-19. The conserved cysteine and the conserved F or W are not part of the CDR3 here. Some rows have no size entry. The others give once, few or many, or a class for an expanded clone.

TRBJ2-2 TRBV7-8 NA ASSLARRQGLWAAGELF
TRBJ1-4 TRBV19 NA ASSIFNEKLF
TRBJ1-2 TRBV7-9 NA ASSLGRDYGYT
TRBJ1-1 TRBV30 NA ACSLGLNTEAF
TRBJ2-3 TRBV5-1 NA ASSLDTGFADTQY
TRBJ2-1 TRBV5-3 NA ARSSDGTGSSYNEQF
TRBJ2-5 TRBV7-2 NA ASSPSAGRETQY
TRBJ1-2 TRBV6-1 NA ASSEGVLGVGYT
TRBJ2-1 TRBV7-9 NA ASSSWTGRPEQF
TRBJ2-2 TRBV6-1 NA ASSEYPRGKNTGELF
TRBJ2-5 TRBV27 once ASSSLGGRGETQY
TRBJ2-3 TRBV24-1 NA ATSDSPGTSGGSNTQY
TRBJ1-1 TRBV11-2 NA ASSLDPGGIGAEAF
TRBJ2-1 TRBV3-1/TRBV3-2 NA ASSQVAGGWDEQF
TRBJ1-5 TRBV5-1 NA ASSTPPGEDVGNQPQH
TRBJ1-1 TRBV19 NA ASSMGRSSSEAF
TRBJ2-3 TRBV11-3 few ASSHPEGRQGGGTDTQY
TRBJ2-1 TRBV6-1 NA ASSERSGTRRDEQF
TRBJ1-5 TRBV12-3/TRBV12-4 few ASSYRGNQPQH
TRBJ2-4 TRBV7-2 once ASSLTQGQRNIQY
TRBJ2-3 TRBV18 NA ASSPPTATDTQY
TRBJ1-3 TRBV2 NA ASGQLGNTIY
TRBJ1-6 TRBV30 NA AWSETGGGSPLH
TRBJ2-3 TRBV7-2 NA ASSLGVQRGGLPDTQY
TRBJ1-2 TRBV3-1/TRBV3-2 NA ASSQGGGRGYGYT
TRBJ1-6 TRBV23-1 NA ASSGKGHSSYNSPLH